The next 2 T cell receptor beta chains were all read from a single sample in a study of response to subunit inactivated influenza vaccine. One entry per CDR3 protein results from TCRdb running MiXCR on the RT-PCR reads. Counted here are around 500,000 distinct CDR3 sequences, 9.5% to 13% occurring once; the ten biggest clones make up 10% to 15%. The sequencing here drew on PBMCs from blood, taken 45 days after vaccination. All receptors derive from a man aged 50-60 years who received an inactivated influenza vaccine.

The chain recombines TRBV4-2 with TRBJ2-7, with D possibly being TRBD2 (6 bases). Trimming shortened V by 1 base and J by 6 bases, and 10 bases separated the two germline ends. CDR3 length: 13 amino acids. Germline assignment: CDR1 LGHNA and CDR2 YNFKEQ. The CDR3 coding sequence is TGTGCCAGCAGCCAAGCGGGAGAATCCGAGCAGTACTTC. Translating gives CASSQAGESEQYF.

This chain joins TRBV12-3 or TRBV12-4 and TRBJ2-2; 8 bases agree with TRBD1. Trimming removed 6 bases from V and 6 bases from J; junction bases left unmatched: 6. The CDR3 loop spans 14 amino acids. The CDR3 region is CASSHGQGAGELFF. CDR3 DNA sequence: TGTGCCAGCAGCCACGGACAGGGAGCCGGGGAGCTGTTTTTT.